Shown below are 8 T cell receptor beta chains from a single sample sequenced in a study of shared clonotypes between healthy human individuals. Measured with immunoSEQ multiplex PCR; TCRdb has only the in-frame clones, and not every one. The sample shows approximately 1.4 million clones, 95% to 99% of them seen only once. Sequencing was performed on naive CD4+ T cells sorted from blood. The subset here: CD45RA+ positively selected. The receptor source for this set is a man aged 25-45 years in good health.

The CDR3 sequence: CASSLASLGTDTQYF. CDR3 coding DNA: TGCGCCAGCAGCTTGGCCAGCCTTGGCACAGATACGCAGTATTTT. The chain combines TRBV5-1 with TRBJ2-3; D unresolved. With 0 bases removed from V and 1 base from J, the gap between germline ends came to 9 bases. The V gene's germline CDR1 is SGHRS and CDR2 YFSETQ. The CDR3 is made up of 15 amino acids. The full variable domain, its missing parts supplied by reference TRBV5-1 and TRBJ2-3, is KAGVTQTPRYLIKTRGQQVTLSCSPISGHRSVSWYQQTPGQGLQFLFEYFSETQRNKGNFPGRFSGRQFSNSRSEMNVSTLELGDSALYLCASSLASLGTDTQYFGPGTRLTVL.

This chain links TRBV7-2 with TRBJ1-4; D gene uncertain. The germline CDR1 and CDR2 sequences are SGHTA and FQGNSA. The CDR3 sequence is 16 residues long. V was trimmed by 1 base and J by 0 bases, leaving 9 bases between them. The CDR3 loop is CASSLGHGATNEKLFF. The CDR3 DNA is TGTGCCAGCAGCTTAGGGCACGGGGCAACTAATGAAAAACTGTTTTTT. Using reference TRBV7-2 and TRBJ1-4 for the parts outside the CDR3, the full variable domain is GAGVSQSPSNKVTEKGKDVELRCDPISGHTALYWYRQSLGQGLEFLIYFQGNSAPDKSGLPSDRFSAERTGGSVSTLTIQRTQQEDSAVYLCASSLGHGATNEKLFFGSGTQLSVL.

J is TRBJ2-7 and V is TRBV27; 14 bases line up with TRBD2. V dropped 10 bases and J dropped 7; count of bases not matched to a gene: 15. Germline loops: CDR1 MNHEY, CDR2 SMNVEV (reference sequence). The CDR3 sequence is 16 residues long. The CDR3 reads CATRRGTSGSLREQYF. CDR3 DNA sequence: TGTGCCACCCGACGAGGGACTAGCGGGAGCTTGCGGGAGCAGTACTTC.

In regard to this clone: Other DNA sequences from this sample encode an identical CDR3 as well. The J gene is TRBJ2-7, the V gene TRBV15; the match to TRBD2 covers 7 bases. This CDR3 region has 14 residues. Germline values: CDR1 LNHNV, CDR2 YYDKDF (reference sequence). The ends lost 0 bases at V and 3 bases at J; junction bases unmatched: 2. The CDR3 protein is CATSREGGGYEQYF. In nucleotides, the CDR3 is TGTGCCACCAGCAGAGAAGGCGGGGGCTACGAGCAGTACTTC.

V and J are TRBV29-1 and TRBJ2-3; D is undetermined. This CDR3 comprises 14 residues. The germline V gene encodes CDR1 SQVTM and CDR2 ANQGSEA. The V end was cut by 3 bases, the J end by 3 bases, with 13 bases between. The CDR3: CSVDGEIRTDTQYF. The DNA for the CDR3 is TGCAGCGTTGACGGCGAGATCCGTACAGATACGCAGTATTTT.

The chain recombines TRBV7-3 with TRBJ2-7; D possibly matches TRBD1 or TRBD2 (6 bases each). CDR1 and CDR2 from the germline V gene are SGHTA and FQGTGA. The CDR3 covers 13 residues. V lost 5 bases to trimming and J lost 13 bases, with 21 bases between them. The CDR3 DNA reads as TGTGCCAGCAGCCCCCCAGGAGGGGGACCGCTCTACTTC. This gives the protein CASSPPGGGPLYF.

The V call is TRBV6-9, the J call TRBJ2-7; 8 bases map to TRBD1. With 7 bases clipped from V and 0 bases from J, the junction kept 8 bases outside the gene matches. CDR3 length equals 15 residues. Germline V gene data show CDR1 as MNHGY and CDR2 as SVAAGI. The CDR3 region is CASNTGQESSYEQYF. In DNA, the CDR3 is TGTGCCAGCAATACGGGACAGGAGAGCTCCTACGAGCAGTACTTC.

V and J are TRBV27 and TRBJ2-2; TRBD1 might be the D (6 bases). The CDR3 extends over 14 amino acids. Germline V gene data show CDR1 as MNHEY and CDR2 as SMNVEV (reference sequence). With 7 bases removed from V and 4 bases from J, the gap between germline ends came to 13 bases. As DNA, the CDR3 is TGTGCCAGCAAGGACAGAAGCGTCACCGGGGAGCTGTTTTTT. Protein product: CASKDRSVTGELFF.